The source of this TCR beta chain is a study of blood T cell repertoires in COVID-19. Profiled with immunoSEQ multiplex PCR; TCRdb holds only in-frame clones, not every one. In the table there are about 130,000 clones, approximately 80% of which are singletons. CDR3 length: 15 amino acids. V was cut by 6 bases and J by 5 bases, with 17 bases left in between. Germline CDR1 MDHEN, CDR2 SYDVKM. The sequenced sample was peripheral blood. This clonotype was obtained from an elderly woman with acute or convalescent COVID-19. The chain links TRBV28 to TRBJ1-3; D remains unclear. Here the CDR3 reads CASRTKGGDRNTIYF. Here the CDR3 DNA reads TGTGCCAGCAGGACCAAAGGCGGGGATCGAAACACCATATATTTT.